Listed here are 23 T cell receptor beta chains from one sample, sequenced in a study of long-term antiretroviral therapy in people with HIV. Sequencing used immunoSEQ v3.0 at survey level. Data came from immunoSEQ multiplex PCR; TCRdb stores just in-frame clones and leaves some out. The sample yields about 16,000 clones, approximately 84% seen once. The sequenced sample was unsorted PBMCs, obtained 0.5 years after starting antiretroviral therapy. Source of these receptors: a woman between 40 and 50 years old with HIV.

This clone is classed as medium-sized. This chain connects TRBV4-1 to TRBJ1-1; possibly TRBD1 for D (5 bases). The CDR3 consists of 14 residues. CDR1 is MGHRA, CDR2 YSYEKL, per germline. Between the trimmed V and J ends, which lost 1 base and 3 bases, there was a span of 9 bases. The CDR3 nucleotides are TGCGCCAGCAGCCAAGGAAGGGGCCACACTGAAGCTTTCTTT. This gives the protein CASSQGRGHTEAFF.

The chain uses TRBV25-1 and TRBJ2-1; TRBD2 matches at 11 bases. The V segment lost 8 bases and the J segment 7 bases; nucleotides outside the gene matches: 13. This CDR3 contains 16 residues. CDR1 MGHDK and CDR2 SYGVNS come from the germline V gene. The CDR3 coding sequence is TGTGCCAGCCCATCCTCGACTAGCGGGAAATCAAATGAGCAGTTCTTC. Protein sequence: CASPSSTSGKSNEQFF.

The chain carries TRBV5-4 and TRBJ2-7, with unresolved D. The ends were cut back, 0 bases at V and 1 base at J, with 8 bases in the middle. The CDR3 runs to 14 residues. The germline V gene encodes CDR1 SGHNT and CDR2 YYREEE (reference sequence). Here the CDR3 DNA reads TGTGCCAGCAGCTTGGGGGCTCCATCCTACGAGCAGTACTTC. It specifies CASSLGAPSYEQYF.

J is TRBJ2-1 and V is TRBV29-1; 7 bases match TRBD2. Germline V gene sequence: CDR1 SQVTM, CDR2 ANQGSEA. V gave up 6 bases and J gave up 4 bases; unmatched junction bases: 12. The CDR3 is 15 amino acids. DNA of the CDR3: TGCAGCGTAGCCACCTTAGCGGGCACTTACAATGAGCAGTTCTTC. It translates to CSVATLAGTYNEQFF.

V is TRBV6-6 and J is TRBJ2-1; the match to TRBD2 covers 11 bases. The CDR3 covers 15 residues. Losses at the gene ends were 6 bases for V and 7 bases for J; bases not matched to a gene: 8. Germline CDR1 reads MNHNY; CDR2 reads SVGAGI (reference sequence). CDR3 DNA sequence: TGTGCCAGCAGACAAAAACTAGCGGGAGAGAATGAGCAGTTCTTC. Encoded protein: CASRQKLAGENEQFF.

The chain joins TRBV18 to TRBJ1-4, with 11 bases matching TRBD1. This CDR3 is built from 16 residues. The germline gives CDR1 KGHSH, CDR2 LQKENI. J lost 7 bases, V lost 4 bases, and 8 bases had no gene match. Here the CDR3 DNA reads TGTGCCAGCTCACGAGGACAGGGGGCCGGAGGTGAAAAACTGTTTTTT. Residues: CASSRGQGAGGEKLFF.

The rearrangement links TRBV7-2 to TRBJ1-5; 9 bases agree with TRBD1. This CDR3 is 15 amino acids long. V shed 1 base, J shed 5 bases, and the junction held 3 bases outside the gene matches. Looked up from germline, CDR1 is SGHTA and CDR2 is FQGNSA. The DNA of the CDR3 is TGTGCCAGCAGCTTAGTACAGGGGGCCCATCAGCCCCAGCATTTT. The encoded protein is CASSLVQGAHQPQHF.

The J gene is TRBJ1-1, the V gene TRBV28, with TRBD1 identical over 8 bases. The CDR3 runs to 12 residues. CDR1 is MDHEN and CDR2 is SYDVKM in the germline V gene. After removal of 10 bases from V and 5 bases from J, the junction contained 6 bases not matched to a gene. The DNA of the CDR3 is TGTGCCACCTTTACAGGGGGAACTGAAGCTTTCTTT. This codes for CATFTGGTEAFF.

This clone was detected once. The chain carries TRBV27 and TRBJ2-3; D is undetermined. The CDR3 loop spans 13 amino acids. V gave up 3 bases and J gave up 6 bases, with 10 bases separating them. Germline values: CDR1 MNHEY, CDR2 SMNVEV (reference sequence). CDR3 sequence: CASSFRLLDTQYF. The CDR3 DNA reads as TGTGCCAGCAGTTTTAGGCTTCTCGATACGCAGTATTTT.

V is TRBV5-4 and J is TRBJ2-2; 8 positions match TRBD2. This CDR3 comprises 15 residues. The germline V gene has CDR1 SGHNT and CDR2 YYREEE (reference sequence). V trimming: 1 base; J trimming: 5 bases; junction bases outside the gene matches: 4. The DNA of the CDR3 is TGTGCCAGCAGCTTGAAGCGGGAGCCGACCGGGGAGCTGTTTTTT. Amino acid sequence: CASSLKREPTGELFF.

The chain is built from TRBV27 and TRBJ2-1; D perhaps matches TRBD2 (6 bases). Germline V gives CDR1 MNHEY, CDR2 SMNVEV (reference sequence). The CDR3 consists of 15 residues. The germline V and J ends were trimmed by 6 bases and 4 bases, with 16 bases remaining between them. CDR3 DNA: TGTGCCAGCAGCGCTTCCCCGGGAGTATACAATGAGCAGTTCTTC. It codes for CASSASPGVYNEQFF.

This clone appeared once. CDR3: CASRTSLAKETQYF. The CDR3, as DNA: TGTGCCAGCAGGACGTCCCTAGCGAAAGAGACCCAGTACTTC. The chain has TRBV6-5 and TRBJ2-5; D is possibly TRBD2 (6 bases). The V gene's germline CDR1 is MNHEY and CDR2 SVGAGI. Trimming left V 6 bases short and J 3 bases short, with 14 bases between. This CDR3 spans 14 amino acids.

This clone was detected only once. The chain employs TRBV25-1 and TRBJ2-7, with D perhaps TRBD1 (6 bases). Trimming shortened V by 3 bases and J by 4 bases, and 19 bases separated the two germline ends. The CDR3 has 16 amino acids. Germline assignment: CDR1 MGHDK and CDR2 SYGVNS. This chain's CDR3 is CASSDSGAGAVYEQYF. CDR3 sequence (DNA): TGTGCCAGCAGTGACTCAGGGGCAGGGGCCGTTTACGAGCAGTACTTC.

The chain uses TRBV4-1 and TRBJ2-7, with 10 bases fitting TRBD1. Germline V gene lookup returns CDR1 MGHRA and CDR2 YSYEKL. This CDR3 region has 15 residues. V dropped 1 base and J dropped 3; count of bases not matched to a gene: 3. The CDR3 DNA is TGCGCCAGCAGCCAAGGAAGGACAGGGGGCTACGAGCAGTACTTC. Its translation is CASSQGRTGGYEQYF.

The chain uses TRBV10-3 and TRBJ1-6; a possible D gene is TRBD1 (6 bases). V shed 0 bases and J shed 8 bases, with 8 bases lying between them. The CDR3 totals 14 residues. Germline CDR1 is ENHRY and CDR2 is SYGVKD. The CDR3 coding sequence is TGTGCCATCAGTGAGTCACCAGGGGATTCACCCCTCCACTTT. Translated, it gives CAISESPGDSPLHF.

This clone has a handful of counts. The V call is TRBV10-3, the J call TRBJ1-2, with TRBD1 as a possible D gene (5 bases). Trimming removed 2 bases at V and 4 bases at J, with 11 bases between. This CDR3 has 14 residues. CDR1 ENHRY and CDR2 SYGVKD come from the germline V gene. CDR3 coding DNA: TGTGCCATCAGTGAGAGTCAGGGTCCCTATGGCTACACCTTC. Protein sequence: CAISESQGPYGYTF.

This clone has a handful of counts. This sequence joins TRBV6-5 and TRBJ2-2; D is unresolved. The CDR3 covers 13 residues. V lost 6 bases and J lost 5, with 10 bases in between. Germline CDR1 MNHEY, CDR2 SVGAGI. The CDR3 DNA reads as TGTGCCAGCAGCGATTTCCTGACCGGGGAGCTGTTTTTT. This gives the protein CASSDFLTGELFF.

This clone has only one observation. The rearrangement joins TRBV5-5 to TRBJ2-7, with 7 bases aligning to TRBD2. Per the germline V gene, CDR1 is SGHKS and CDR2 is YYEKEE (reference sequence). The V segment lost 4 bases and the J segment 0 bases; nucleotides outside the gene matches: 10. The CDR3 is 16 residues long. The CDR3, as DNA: TGTGCCAGCAGCCCCCTTGGCGGGAGCGCCTCCTACGAGCAGTACTTC. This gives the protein CASSPLGGSASYEQYF.

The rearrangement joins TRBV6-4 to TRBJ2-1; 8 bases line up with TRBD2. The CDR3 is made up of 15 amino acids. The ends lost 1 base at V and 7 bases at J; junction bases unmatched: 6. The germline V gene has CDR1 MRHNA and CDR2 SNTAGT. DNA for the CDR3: TGTGCCAGCAGTGACTTCGGGACTAGTAGGAATGAGCAGTTCTTC. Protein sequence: CASSDFGTSRNEQFF.

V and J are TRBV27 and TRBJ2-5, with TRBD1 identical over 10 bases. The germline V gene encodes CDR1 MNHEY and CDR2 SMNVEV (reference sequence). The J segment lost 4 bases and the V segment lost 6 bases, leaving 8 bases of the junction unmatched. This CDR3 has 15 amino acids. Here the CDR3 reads CASSRGDRGRETQYF. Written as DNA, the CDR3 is TGTGCCAGCAGCCGAGGGGACAGGGGTCGAGAGACCCAGTACTTC.

CDR3 nucleotide sequence: TGTGCCAGCTCCGCACTGGAGAACACTGAAGCTTTCTTT. Its protein is CASSALENTEAFF. The V and J genes are TRBV18 and TRBJ1-1; the D is unclear. CDR1 is KGHSH and CDR2 is LQKENI in the germline V gene. V was trimmed by 6 bases and J by 1 base, leaving 9 bases between them. This CDR3 spans 13 amino acids.

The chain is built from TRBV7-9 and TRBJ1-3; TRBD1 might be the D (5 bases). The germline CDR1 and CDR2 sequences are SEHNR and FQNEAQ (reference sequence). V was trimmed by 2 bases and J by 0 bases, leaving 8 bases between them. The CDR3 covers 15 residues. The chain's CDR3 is CASSLRQSSGNTIYF. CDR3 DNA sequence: TGTGCCAGCAGCTTACGACAGTCCTCTGGAAACACCATATATTTT.

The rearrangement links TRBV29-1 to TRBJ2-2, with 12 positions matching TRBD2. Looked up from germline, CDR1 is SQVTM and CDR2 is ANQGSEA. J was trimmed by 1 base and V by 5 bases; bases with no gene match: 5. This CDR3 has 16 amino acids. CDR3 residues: CSVYLTSGRNTGELFF. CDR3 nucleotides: TGCAGCGTTTACCTGACTAGCGGGAGGAACACCGGGGAGCTGTTTTTT.